This T cell receptor beta chain came from a study of cytomegalovirus exposure and HLA in healthy donors. Study conclusions and caveats: TCR beta chain V- and J-gene trimming was linked, in a later analysis, to a missense variant in DCLRE1C. Exclusion as indistinguishable affected some V segments, including TRBV6-2 and TRBV6-3. The study listed approximately 170 cytomegalovirus-associated TCR beta chains.

The study ran its PCR with 60 Vbeta and 13 Jbeta primers. Libraries were prepared by immunoSEQ multiplex PCR; TCRdb keeps only in-frame clonotypes and omits some of them. In the table there are over 150,000 clones, around 79% of which are singletons. This CDR3 has 14 residues. Germline V lookup: CDR1 SGHRS, CDR2 YFSETQ. Concerning this clone: Its antigen is not identified.

Sequences were obtained from PBMCs. The receptor comes from a man aged 25 to 45 in good health and CMV-seropositive. V usage is TRBV5-1 and J usage is TRBJ2-5, with a tentative D call TRBD1 (6 bases). The DNA end favors TRBJ2-7, so the J call may be wrong. For the CDR3, the DNA is TGCGCCAGCAGCTTGGAACAGGGTTACTACGAGCAGTACTTC. The encoded protein is CASSLEQGYYEQYF.